These T cell receptor beta chains were read from a single sample in a study of blood T cell repertoires in COVID-19. TCRdb's table, derived via immunoSEQ multiplex PCR, lists solely in-frame clones and lacks some. This sample has some 320,000 clones, with over 85% found just once. The sequencing sample was made of PBMCs or T cells enriched from blood (not recorded which). All receptors derive from a man in his 60s who had recovered from COVID-19. The CDR3 runs from the conserved cysteine through the conserved F or W. D genes are given only for firm matches. The size entry is marked missing in some rows and otherwise reads once, few, many or a size class.

V: TRBV12-3/TRBV12-4; D: -; J: TRBJ1-5; size: -; DNA: TGTGCCAGCACCCGGGGGATAGGACAGCCCCAGCATTTT; CDR3: CASTRGIGQPQHF
V: TRBV4-1; D: -; J: TRBJ2-1; size: -; DNA: TGCGCCAGCAGTCAGGGACTCGGTGAGCAGTTCTTC; CDR3: CASSQGLGEQFF
V: TRBV27; D: -; J: TRBJ1-1; size: -; DNA: TGTGCCAGCACAAACAGTGGTGGTCAGGACTATGAAGCTTTCTTT; CDR3: CASTNSGGQDYEAFF
V: TRBV5-5; D: TRBD1; J: TRBJ2-2; size: once; DNA: TGTGCCAGCAGCAGAACCGAGACAGGGCGAGCGAACACCGGGGAGCTGTTTTTT; CDR3: CASSRTETGRANTGELFF
V: TRBV6-5; D: -; J: TRBJ1-4; size: -; DNA: TGTGCCAGCAGCCCCGATTGGGCAACGGAAAAACTGTTTTTT; CDR3: CASSPDWATEKLFF
V: TRBV11-2; D: TRBD2; J: TRBJ2-5; size: few; DNA: TGTGCCAGCAGCCTTCATAGCGGGGGGCAAGAGACCCAGTACTTC; CDR3: CASSLHSGGQETQYF
V: TRBV19; D: -; J: TRBJ2-1; size: -; DNA: TGTGCCAGTAGTATAGGGCGTTTGGGGAGCTCCTACAATGAGCAGTTCTTC; CDR3: CASSIGRLGSSYNEQFF
V: TRBV11-2; D: -; J: TRBJ1-6; size: -; DNA: TGTGCCAGCAGCCTTCCTGGGGGCGCCTCACCCCTCCACTTT; CDR3: CASSLPGGASPLHF
V: TRBV19; D: -; J: TRBJ2-2; size: -; DNA: TGTGCCAGTAGTAAGCAGGGGAACACCGGGGAGCTGTTTTTT; CDR3: CASSKQGNTGELFF
V: TRBV18; D: -; J: TRBJ2-7; size: -; DNA: TGTGCCAGCTCATCGCCGACCGGGTTCCGAAGCGAGCAGTACTTC; CDR3: CASSSPTGFRSEQYF
V: TRBV9; D: -; J: TRBJ1-2; size: -; DNA: TGTGCCAGCACGGGAGGACAGACGAGAGGCTATGGCTACACCTTC; CDR3: CASTGGQTRGYGYTF
V: TRBV19; D: -; J: TRBJ1-4; size: -; DNA: TGTGCCAGTAGTATATTCGGCGGGGGCGCATCTGAAAAACTGTTTTTT; CDR3: CASSIFGGGASEKLFF
V: TRBV4-1; D: TRBD1; J: TRBJ1-2; size: -; DNA: TGCGCCAGCAGCCAAGGAGCAGGGGGTGAAAACTATGGCTACACCTTC; CDR3: CASSQGAGGENYGYTF
V: TRBV11-3; D: TRBD2; J: TRBJ2-7; size: -; DNA: TGTGCCAGCAGCTTAGCCCCGGTCCTAGCGGTTTACGAGCAGTACTTC; CDR3: CASSLAPVLAVYEQYF
V: TRBV4-2; D: -; J: TRBJ1-1; size: -; DNA: TGTGCCAGCAGCCAAGCCCAACAGGGACGCACTGAAGCTTTCTTT; CDR3: CASSQAQQGRTEAFF
V: TRBV12-3/TRBV12-4; D: -; J: TRBJ1-5; size: -; DNA: TGTGCCAGCAGTTTACAGGGCAATCAGCCCCAGCATTTT; CDR3: CASSLQGNQPQHF
V: TRBV5-1; D: -; J: TRBJ2-7; size: -; DNA: TGCGCCAGCAGCTACAGGGTCTCCTCCTACGAGCAGTACTTC; CDR3: CASSYRVSSYEQYF
V: TRBV18; D: TRBD1; J: TRBJ1-1; size: -; DNA: TGTGCCAGCTCACCAGCGACAGGGGTAACTGAAGCTTTCTTT; CDR3: CASSPATGVTEAFF
V: TRBV4-1; D: -; J: TRBJ1-2; size: -; DNA: TGCGCCAGCACCCACCTACTCCCGGGGAAAGGAAAATCTTACTATGGCTACACCTTC; CDR3: CASTHLLPGKGKSYYGYTF
V: TRBV7-2; D: TRBD1; J: TRBJ1-1; size: -; DNA: TGTGCCAGCAGCGCGACAGGGGGCAGGACTGAAGCTTTCTTT; CDR3: CASSATGGRTEAFF
V: TRBV29-1; D: -; J: TRBJ2-7; size: few; DNA: TGCAGCGTTGAGGAGGGGGCGGCCGAGCAGTACTTC; CDR3: CSVEEGAAEQYF
V: TRBV6-1; D: -; J: TRBJ2-7; size: -; DNA: TGTGCCAGCAGTGAAGCCGGCGGCGAGCAGTACTTC; CDR3: CASSEAGGEQYF
V: TRBV7-8; D: -; J: TRBJ2-3; size: once; DNA: TGTGCCAGCAGCTTAATATCCCGCACAGATACGCAGTATTTT; CDR3: CASSLISRTDTQYF
V: TRBV11-2; D: -; J: TRBJ1-4; size: -; DNA: TGTGCCAGCAGCTTAGGATGGACGGGAATGGTCGAAAAACTGTTTTTT; CDR3: CASSLGWTGMVEKLFF
V: TRBV5-6; D: -; J: TRBJ1-5; size: -; DNA: TGTGCCAGCAACCAAGGCGGTCAGCCCCAGCATTTT; CDR3: CASNQGGQPQHF
V: TRBV6-4; D: TRBD2; J: TRBJ2-3; size: once; DNA: TGTGCCAGCAGTGTAAGCCCTAGCGGGGTAGCAGATACGCAGTATTTT; CDR3: CASSVSPSGVADTQYF
V: TRBV6-5; D: TRBD2; J: TRBJ2-3; size: -; DNA: TGTGCCAGCATTAATAGCGGGGGGAAGGATACGCAGTATTTT; CDR3: CASINSGGKDTQYF
V: TRBV9; D: TRBD1; J: TRBJ2-7; size: -; DNA: TGTGCCAGCAGCGCGTGGGACAGGGAATCCGAGCAGTACTTC; CDR3: CASSAWDRESEQYF
V: TRBV4-1; D: -; J: TRBJ2-2; size: -; DNA: TGCGCCAGCAGCCAAGATCCGGGGGTAGGGGAGCTGTTTTTT; CDR3: CASSQDPGVGELFF
V: TRBV5-6; D: TRBD1; J: TRBJ1-1; size: few; DNA: TGTGCCAGCAGCTTGACAGGGGCGGGCAGCCAGAACACTGAAGCTTTCTTT; CDR3: CASSLTGAGSQNTEAFF
V: TRBV5-1; D: -; J: TRBJ1-1; size: -; DNA: TGCGCCAGCAGCACCCAGGGTACTGAAGCTTTCTTT; CDR3: CASSTQGTEAFF
V: TRBV4-1; D: -; J: TRBJ1-1; size: -; DNA: TGCGCCAGCAGCCAAGTCCCAGGTGCTGAAGCTTTCTTT; CDR3: CASSQVPGAEAFF
V: TRBV5-8; D: -; J: TRBJ1-2; size: -; DNA: TGTGCCAGCAGCTCAACCACCGGGAGGACATATGGCTACACCTTC; CDR3: CASSSTTGRTYGYTF
V: TRBV21-1; D: -; J: TRBJ2-5; size: -; DNA: TGTGCCAGCAGCCCCCGAGGGACAGGGGAAGGGGAGACCCAGTACTTC; CDR3: CASSPRGTGEGETQYF
V: TRBV30; D: TRBD1; J: TRBJ1-6; size: -; DNA: TGTGCCTGGAGTTTCCCGGGACAGGGGCCCTGGCCCCTCCACTTT; CDR3: CAWSFPGQGPWPLHF
V: TRBV20-1; D: -; J: TRBJ2-7; size: -; DNA: TGCAGTGCCAAGGGGGTCTCCGAGCAGTACTTC; CDR3: CSAKGVSEQYF
V: TRBV2; D: -; J: TRBJ1-2; size: -; DNA: TGTGCCAGCAGAGGGACAAGGGGTAACTATGGCTACACCTTT; CDR3: CASRGTRGNYGYTF
V: TRBV20-1; D: -; J: TRBJ2-1; size: once; DNA: TGCAGTGCTAGTGTCGGGGGAGATTTCAATGAGCAGTTCTTC; CDR3: CSASVGGDFNEQFF
V: TRBV4-1; D: TRBD2; J: TRBJ2-7; size: -; DNA: TGCGCCAGTGGAGAGGCGCTAGCGGAATCCTACGAGCAGTACTTC; CDR3: CASGEALAESYEQYF